Listed below are T cell receptor beta chains from one sample, sequenced in a study of cytomegalovirus exposure and HLA in healthy donors. The method was immunoSEQ multiplex PCR; TCRdb's version includes in-frame clones alone and lacks a portion of them. The sample records roughly 110,000 clones, about 75% being singletons. The sequencing sample was made of PBMCs. These receptors were collected from a male donor in good health and CMV-seropositive. Both conserved end residues are part of each CDR3. Fields, in order: clone size, J gene, D gene, V gene, CDR3 DNA, CDR3 protein. The D gene is left open where the match is weak. Size values are once, few and many counts, or a class for expanded clones, and some rows have none.

>-|TRBJ1-5|TRBD1|TRBV2
TGTGCCAGCAGTGGGACAGGCGGATATCAGCCCCAGCATTTT
CASSGTGGYQPQHF
>-|TRBJ2-1|TRBD2|TRBV6-5
TGTGCCAGCAGTTACAAAGTGGGAGGGTCCTACAATGAGCAGTTCTTC
CASSYKVGGSYNEQFF
>-|TRBJ2-7|-|TRBV5-4
TGTGCCAGCAGCCCGTCGATGGCCGAGCAGTACTTC
CASSPSMAEQYF
>-|TRBJ1-5|TRBD1|TRBV11-2
TGTGCCAGCAGCTTAGCCGGACAGGGATCGGGTAGAAATCAGCCCCAGCATTTT
CASSLAGQGSGRNQPQHF
>once|TRBJ1-5|TRBD1|TRBV29-1
TGCAGCGTCGGACAGGGGGCAAAAGGTCAGCCCCAGCATTTT
CSVGQGAKGQPQHF
>-|TRBJ1-2|-|TRBV25-1
TGTGCCAGCAGTCGGTCAGGGGACGGTGGGGGCTACACCTTC
CASSRSGDGGGYTF
>-|TRBJ2-5|TRBD2|TRBV28
TGTGCCAGCAGTTTACCTAGCGGGTACCAAGAGACCCAGTACTTC
CASSLPSGYQETQYF
>-|TRBJ2-7|TRBD2|TRBV4-3
TGCGCCAGCAGCGCCCGGACTAGCTCCTACTACGAGCAGTACTTC
CASSARTSSYYEQYF
>-|TRBJ1-1|TRBD1|TRBV7-2
TGTGCCAGCAGCTATGGGACAGGGGGCTGGAACACTGAAGCTTTCTTT
CASSYGTGGWNTEAFF
>-|TRBJ1-3|-|TRBV19
TGTGCCAGTAGTCTCGTTTTCTCTGGAAACACCATATATTTT
CASSLVFSGNTIYF
>-|TRBJ1-2|TRBD1|TRBV7-2
TGTGCCAGCAGCGGAGGGACAGGGTCTAACTATGGCTACACCTTC
CASSGGTGSNYGYTF
>few|TRBJ2-2|TRBD1|TRBV25-1
TGTGCCAGCAGTGGACAGGGTCACGGGGAGCTGTTTTTT
CASSGQGHGELFF
>-|TRBJ2-7|-|TRBV10-3
TGTGCCATCAGTGAGTCGGGAGTAGACGAGCAGTACTTC
CAISESGVDEQYF
>few|TRBJ2-4|TRBD2|TRBV5-1
TGCGCCAGCAGCTTGGAGAGCGGGGCAGCCAAAAACATTCAGTACTTC
CASSLESGAAKNIQYF
>-|TRBJ2-3|-|TRBV4-3
TGCGCCAGCAGCCGAGAAAGTCCGGGCAGGGGAACATCAGATACGCAGTATTTT
CASSRESPGRGTSDTQYF
>-|TRBJ1-1|-|TRBV5-4
TGTGCCAGCAGCTCGACCATCGGACAGTTTTTGGACACTGAAGCTTTCTTT
CASSSTIGQFLDTEAFF
>once|TRBJ1-2|-|TRBV4-2
TGTGCCAGCAGCCAGGGCTACCTCTATGGCTACACCTTC
CASSQGYLYGYTF
>-|TRBJ1-5|TRBD1|TRBV27
TGTGCCAGCAGTCCATCCGGACAGGGTATGATCAATCAGCCCCAGCATTTT
CASSPSGQGMINQPQHF
>-|TRBJ1-4|-|TRBV10-1
TGCGCCAGCAGTGAGTCTGAGGGAAAACTGTTTTTT
CASSESEGKLFF
>-|TRBJ2-7|TRBD2|TRBV4-2
TGTGCCAGCAGCCAAGTACTAGCGGGAGGAATGCGCGAGCAGTACTTC
CASSQVLAGGMREQYF
>-|TRBJ1-1|-|TRBV7-2
TGTGCCAGCAGCTTGGGACAGAACACTGAAGCTTTCTTT
CASSLGQNTEAFF
>-|TRBJ2-5|-|TRBV15
TGTGCCACCAGCAGAGATGGGCAGGGGGGCCAAGAGACCCAGTACTTC
CATSRDGQGGQETQYF
>-|TRBJ2-5|TRBD1|TRBV18
TGTGCCAGCTCACCCCAACCCCAGACAGGGCGTCAAGAGACCCAGTACTTC
CASSPQPQTGRQETQYF
>-|TRBJ2-2|-|TRBV5-6
TGTGCCAGCAGCCGGCTCGGGGATTGGAACACCGGGGAGCTGTTTTTT
CASSRLGDWNTGELFF
>-|TRBJ2-3|TRBD1|TRBV4-3
TGCGCCAGCAGCCAAGATTTGGACAGGGGGAGGTCTGATACGCAGTATTTT
CASSQDLDRGRSDTQYF
>-|TRBJ2-5|-|TRBV6-6
TGTGCCAGCAGTGGACTGCGGGAGACCCAGTACTTC
CASSGLRETQYF
>-|TRBJ1-5|TRBD1|TRBV18
TGTGCCAGCTCACCAGTGACAGGGTCTGGGCAGCCCCAGCATTTT
CASSPVTGSGQPQHF
>few|TRBJ1-1|-|TRBV9
TGTGCCAGCAGCGCCGGAGGAACTGAAGCTTTCTTT
CASSAGGTEAFF
>-|TRBJ1-5|-|TRBV6-1
TGTGCCAGCAGTGAATATCAGGGTATAGGCGGCAATCAGCCCCAGAATTTT
CASSEYQGIGGNQPQNF
>-|TRBJ2-7|-|TRBV9
TGTGCCAGCAGCCGAGGAGGGGGGGACTACGAGCAGTACTTC
CASSRGGGDYEQYF
>-|TRBJ2-4|-|TRBV6-5
TGTGCCAGCAGCCCAGCAGTGACCCTAGGAGACATTCAGTACTTC
CASSPAVTLGDIQYF
>-|TRBJ2-7|-|TRBV12-2
TGTGCAAGTCGCTTAACGGGAAGTTGGCGGCAGTACTTC
CASRLTGSWRQYF
>-|TRBJ1-2|TRBD1|TRBV4-1
TGCGCCAGCAGCCAAGCAGCCTCAATCAACAGGGGCGGGGGCTACACCTTC
CASSQAASINRGGGYTF
>-|TRBJ1-6|-|TRBV7-9
TGTGCCAGCTCCGAGGGGCAGGGGAATTCACCCCTCCACTTT
CASSEGQGNSPLHF
>few|TRBJ1-6|-|TRBV27
TGTGCCATCAAAAGGCAGGGGTCCTATAATTCACCCCTCAACTTT
CAIKRQGSYNSPLNF
>-|TRBJ2-7|TRBD2|TRBV27
TGTGCCAGCAGTTTAGGCCGGGGGGGCAGCTACGAGCAGTACTTC
CASSLGRGGSYEQYF
>-|TRBJ2-7|TRBD1|TRBV6-6
TGTGCCAGCAGACCCGACAGGGGGTCCTACGAGCAGTACTTC
CASRPDRGSYEQYF
>-|TRBJ2-7|TRBD1|TRBV6-5
TGTGCCAGCAGCCGCGGACAGGCTCGCACCTACGAGCAGTACTTC
CASSRGQARTYEQYF
>-|TRBJ1-5|TRBD1|TRBV7-8
TGTGCCAGCAGCTTCGGGACAGGGGCGAATGGAGGCAATCAGCCCCAGCATTTT
CASSFGTGANGGNQPQHF
>-|TRBJ1-2|-|TRBV6-5
TGTGCCAGCAGTCTCGGGACAACTGATGGCTACACCTTC
CASSLGTTDGYTF
>-|TRBJ2-3|-|TRBV5-1
TGCGCCAGCAGCTTGGACGGTTTTTCAGATACGCAGTATTTT
CASSLDGFSDTQYF
>few|TRBJ2-1|TRBD2|TRBV7-9
TGTGCCAGCAGCGCGAGCGGGGGGGCCTACAATGAGCAGTTCTTC
CASSASGGAYNEQFF
>-|TRBJ1-6|TRBD1|TRBV30
TGTGCCTGGAGGCTACGGGACAGGGCCGGGTATAATTCACCCCTCCACTTT
CAWRLRDRAGYNSPLHF
>few|TRBJ1-3|-|TRBV7-2
TGTGCCAGTGAGAGCTCTGGAAACACCATATATTTT
CASESSGNTIYF